The 3 T cell receptor beta chains given below trace back to one sample, sequenced in a study of shared clonotypes between healthy human individuals. Generated by immunoSEQ multiplex PCR, the TCRdb table keeps only in-frame clones and is missing some. The sample has roughly 2,300,000 clones, about nine tenths seen once. Sequences were obtained from naive CD4+ T cells from PBMCs. Subset noted: CD45RA+ positively selected. The receptors originated from a man aged 18-30 years in good health. Some clones in this sample may be carry-over from other donors' samples.

This clone was detected once. The rearrangement links TRBV6-4 to TRBJ2-2, with 15 bases lining up with TRBD2. The trim removed 2 bases at V and 7 bases at J, leaving 11 bases unmatched. The CDR3 totals 19 residues. The germline CDR1 and CDR2 sequences are MRHNA and SNTAGT. CDR3: CASSDPGLAGGQNFGELFF. In DNA form, the CDR3 reads TGTGCCAGCAGTGACCCGGGACTAGCGGGAGGACAAAATTTCGGGGAGCTGTTTTTT.

This clone showed up just once. The V call is TRBV7-9, the J call TRBJ2-3, with TRBD1 matching 9 bases. Germline V lookup: CDR1 SEHNR, CDR2 FQNEAQ (reference sequence). The CDR3 extends over 16 amino acids. Unmatched junction bases numbered 4, after V lost 3 bases and J lost 0 bases. The CDR3 sequence is CASSLDRGRSTDTQYF. CDR3 bases: TGTGCCAGCAGCTTGGACAGGGGTCGGAGCACAGATACGCAGTATTTT.

The chain employs TRBV9 and TRBJ2-5, with D perhaps assigned TRBD1 or TRBD2 (5 bases each). V was cut by 3 bases and J by 2 bases, with 17 bases left in between. The CDR3 has 16 amino acids. The germline gives CDR1 SGDLS, CDR2 YYNGEE. The CDR3 reads CASSARGTGRQETQYF. The CDR3 DNA reads TGTGCCAGCAGCGCGAGGGGTACGGGTCGACAAGAGACCCAGTACTTC. The full variable domain, completed using reference TRBV9 and TRBJ2-5, is DSGVTQTPKHLITATGQRVTLRCSPRSGDLSVYWYQQSLDQGLQFLIQYYNGEERAKGNILERFSAQQFPDLHSELNLSSLELGDSALYFCASSARGTGRQETQYFGPGTRLLVL.